These 10 T cell receptor beta chains originate from one sample sequenced in a study of blood T cell repertoires in COVID-19. Produced via immunoSEQ multiplex PCR; TCRdb's table is partial and in-frame only. The table lists about 300,000 clones, 90% of them singletons. Sequences were obtained from PBMCs or T cells enriched from blood (not recorded which). Receptors were obtained from a woman between 18 and 29 years old with acute COVID-19.

The rearrangement uses TRBV18 and TRBJ2-7, with TRBD2 identical over 8 bases. Germline values: CDR1 KGHSH, CDR2 LQKENI. V lost 0 bases, J lost 0 bases, and 4 bases stayed unmatched. The CDR3 has 16 amino acids. CDR3 DNA sequence: TGTGCCAGCTCACCACCTGAGCGGGAGAGCTCCTACGAGCAGTACTTC. This codes for CASSPPERESSYEQYF.

This chain connects TRBV3-1 (or the pseudogene TRBV3-2) to TRBJ2-3; D ambiguous. Per germline, CDR1 LGHDT and CDR2 YNNKEL (reference sequence). The CDR3 consists of 13 residues. V gave up 0 bases and J gave up 11 bases, with 12 bases separating them. CDR3 coding DNA: TGTGCCAGCAGCCAAGAAGCGCGCAACTGGCAGTATTTT. Protein product: CASSQEARNWQYF.

This sequence joins TRBV6-4 and TRBJ2-1; the match to TRBD2 covers 11 bases. The CDR3 has 15 residues. In germline, CDR1 is MRHNA, CDR2 SNTAGT. The J segment lost 8 bases and the V segment lost 6 bases, leaving 9 bases of the junction unmatched. The CDR3 here is CASRFSGRAFDEQFF. The CDR3 bases are TGTGCCAGCAGATTTAGCGGGAGGGCCTTCGATGAGCAGTTCTTC.

V usage is TRBV28 and J usage is TRBJ2-3; D is possibly TRBD2 (6 bases). The germline gives CDR1 MDHEN, CDR2 SYDVKM. The CDR3 loop spans 16 amino acids. V was pared by 6 bases and J by 2 bases, with 18 bases between. CDR3: CASSREWRQITDTQYF. CDR3 sequence (DNA): TGTGCCAGCAGCCGGGAGTGGAGACAGATCACAGATACGCAGTATTTT.

The chain recombines TRBV10-3 with TRBJ2-7; 11 bases map to TRBD2. The CDR3 totals 16 residues. The germline V gene encodes CDR1 ENHRY and CDR2 SYGVKD. V shed 4 bases, J shed 0 bases, and the junction held 5 bases outside the gene matches. CDR3 sequence (DNA): TGTGCCATCAGTGGCCCCGGGACTAGCGGCTCCTACGAGCAGTACTTC. Its translation: CAISGPGTSGSYEQYF.

As regards this clone: No DNA is shown, since the ends of the CDR3 on it are uncertain; the CDR3 is the one TCRdb lists. The J gene is TRBJ1-2, the V gene TRBV6-5; TRBD1 is the table's D call and was not checked against the DNA. Germline CDR1 and CDR2: MNHEY and SVGAGI. A total of 15 residues make up the CDR3, ends included. The CDR3 is CASSTSGQGLGGYTF.

The chain joins TRBV24-1 to TRBJ2-2, with D possibly matching TRBD2 (6 bases). In germline, CDR1 is KGHDR, CDR2 SFDVKD. CDR3 length: 14 amino acids. The V gene lost 9 bases and the J gene lost 0 bases, with 10 bases spanning the gap. The CDR3 loop reads CATCPGANTGELFF. The CDR3 DNA follows: TGTGCCACCTGTCCGGGGGCGAACACCGGGGAGCTGTTTTTT.

This clone was counted once. The chain combines TRBV3-1 (or the pseudogene TRBV3-2) with TRBJ2-3, with D maybe TRBD1 (5 bases). This CDR3 contains 15 residues. V lost 4 bases, J lost 0 bases, and 11 bases lay in between. CDR1 LGHDT and CDR2 YNNKEL come from the germline V gene (reference sequence). The CDR3 reads CASSLQDTSTDTQYF. CDR3 sequence (DNA): TGTGCCAGCAGCCTTCAGGACACAAGCACAGATACGCAGTATTTT.

The chain combines TRBV5-4 with TRBJ2-1; D is possibly TRBD2 (6 bases). This CDR3 is built from 13 residues. Trimming removed 4 bases from V and 12 bases from J, with 17 bases in between. Germline V gene data show CDR1 as SGHNT and CDR2 as YYREEE (reference sequence). The CDR3 DNA sequence: TGTGCCAGCAGCGGTGCAGGGTGGGACTTGCAGTTCTTC. This gives the protein CASSGAGWDLQFF. Full variable domain (missing parts from reference TRBV5-4 and TRBJ2-1): ETGVTQSPTHLIKTRGQQVTLRCSSQSGHNTVSWYQQALGQGPQFIFQYYREEENGRGNFPPRFSGLQFPNYSSELNVNALELDDSALYLCASSGAGWDLQFFGPGTRLTVL.

The genes are TRBV7-3 and TRBJ1-3, with D maybe TRBD1 (6 bases). Germline V gives CDR1 SGHTA, CDR2 FQGTGA. Trimming took off 2 bases at V and 0 bases at J, with 17 bases between the two ends. The CDR3 runs to 18 residues. CDR3 bases: TGTGCCAGCAGCTTAGCGCCAGGACAGACAACCTCTGGAAACACCATATATTTT. Its translation is CASSLAPGQTTSGNTIYF.